Below, 11 T cell receptor beta chains from the same sample are listed, as sequenced in a study of blood T cells in healthy people across ages (dated by TCRdb to between 2014 and 2017). The library relied on 5' RACE. Sequenced using an Illumina HiSeq 2500. A second PCR of roughly 7 to 12 cycles was run with a J-beta primer mix and a sample-barcoded 5' primer. TCRdb's own reprocessing of the public reads used fastp at Q25 and MiXCR and kept productive beta chains. Each CDR3 protein appears once, grouped with its most common genes and DNA. In this sample the table shows hundreds of thousands of distinct CDR3 sequences, around 48% of which occur a single time. Together, the top ten hold under 35% of the sample. Specimen: blood. Every receptor here comes from a woman aged 55-70 years in good health.

This chain connects TRBV28 to TRBJ2-3; TRBD2 matches 7 bases. The J segment lost 2 bases and the V segment lost 7 bases, leaving 9 bases of the junction unmatched. Germline V gene lookup returns CDR1 MDHEN and CDR2 SYDVKM. This CDR3 is built from 15 residues. CDR3 protein: CASKEAGLLTDTQYF. The CDR3, as DNA: TGTGCCAGCAAGGAAGCGGGACTCCTCACAGATACGCAGTATTTT. The variable domain in full, with the rest retrieved from reference TRBV28 and TRBJ2-3, is DVKVTQSSRYLVKRTGEKVFLECVQDMDHENMFWYRQDPGLGLRLIYFSYDVKMKEKGDIPEGYSVSREKKERFSLILESASTNQTSMYLCASKEAGLLTDTQYFGPGTRLTVL.

This clonotype was found a few times. The CDR3 sequence is CASSLEDGYGYTF. The DNA for the CDR3 is TGTGCCAGCAGCTTAGAGGATGGATATGGCTACACCTTC. The V gene is TRBV7-9, the J gene TRBJ1-2; D call uncertain. The germline CDR1 and CDR2 sequences are SEHNR and FQNEAQ (reference sequence). This CDR3 has 13 residues. V gave up 1 base and J gave up 5 bases, with 8 bases separating them.

Note on this clonotype: At one end, the junction sequence differs from germline, possibly due to a read error. This chain connects TRBV30 to TRBJ1-2; no clear D gene. CDR3 length equals 12 residues. The germline CDR1 and CDR2 sequences are GTSNPN and SVGIG (reference sequence). In nucleotides, the CDR3 is TGTGCCGGGAGCACAGTTAACTATGGCTACACCTTC. Translating it yields CAGSTVNYGYTF.

This clonotype was seen a single time. The genes are TRBV20-1 and TRBJ2-5; D is unclear. V lost 0 bases and J 4 bases, leaving 9 bases between the germline ends. The CDR3 is 13 amino acids. In germline, CDR1 is DFQATT, CDR2 SNEGSKA (reference sequence). The CDR3 region has the DNA TGCAGTGCTAGAGATCACAGAAGAGAGACCCAGTACTTC. Translation: CSARDHRRETQYF.

Of note for this clonotype: The junction does not match germline at one end; this may be a read error. The chain carries TRBV7-2 and TRBJ2-7, with D tentatively TRBD1 (6 bases). This CDR3 spans 15 amino acids. Germline V gives CDR1 SGHTA, CDR2 FQGNSA. The DNA of the CDR3 is TGTGCCGGCAGCTTAGCAAGGACAGATATTTACGAGCAGTACTTC. This translates into CAGSLARTDIYEQYF. The full variable domain, in which reference TRBV7-2 and TRBJ2-7 provide the parts outside the CDR3, is GAGVSQSPSNKVTEKGKDVELRCDPISGHTALYWYRQSLGQGLEFLIYFQGNSAPDKSGLPSDRFSAERTGGSVSTLTIQRTQQEDSAVYLCAGSLARTDIYEQYFGPGTRLTVT.

The sample holds a few counts of this clonotype. The rearrangement joins TRBV20-1 to TRBJ2-7; TRBD1 matches 8 bases. The CDR3 has 15 amino acids. Per the germline V gene, CDR1 is DFQATT and CDR2 is SNEGSKA (reference sequence). The V segment lost 5 bases and the J segment 6 bases; nucleotides outside the gene matches: 15. CDR3 residues: CSASPEDRVSREQYF. As DNA, the CDR3 is TGCAGTGCTTCCCCCGAGGACAGGGTTTCGCGCGAGCAGTACTTC.

This clonotype showed up just a few times. The gene calls are TRBV5-1 and TRBJ2-5; TRBD2 aligns across 7 bases. The CDR3 extends over 15 amino acids. V lost 1 base to trimming and J lost 2 bases; unmatched junction nucleotides: 5. From germline, CDR1 is SGHRS and CDR2 YFSETQ. The CDR3 DNA reads as TGCGCCAGCAGCTTGTCCGGGACTACGCAAGAGACCCAGTACTTC. The encoded protein is CASSLSGTTQETQYF. Together with reference TRBV5-1 and TRBJ2-5, the CDR3 gives the full variable domain: KAGVTQTPRYLIKTRGQQVTLSCSPISGHRSVSWYQQTPGQGLQFLFEYFSETQRNKGNFPGRFSGRQFSNSRSEMNVSTLELGDSALYLCASSLSGTTQETQYFGPGTRLLVL.

This chain joins TRBV7-9 and TRBJ2-1, with D possibly matching TRBD2 (6 bases). CDR1 and CDR2 from the germline V gene are SEHNR and FQNEAQ (reference sequence). The germline V and J ends were trimmed by 1 base and 6 bases, with 10 bases remaining between them. CDR3 length: 14 residues. The CDR3 sequence is CASSLETRGNEQFF. CDR3 nucleotides: TGTGCCAGCAGCTTAGAGACTAGGGGCAATGAGCAGTTCTTC.

The rearrangement uses TRBV6-5 and TRBJ1-2; a possible D gene is TRBD1 (5 bases). Germline values: CDR1 MNHEY, CDR2 SVGAGI. V was clipped by 5 bases and J by 1 base, with 8 bases between them. The CDR3 runs to 13 residues. The CDR3 here is CASSDDSNYGYTF. In DNA, the CDR3 is TGTGCCAGCAGTGACGACAGTAACTATGGCTACACCTTC.

A single count supports this clonotype. J is TRBJ2-5 and V is TRBV5-1; 8 bases map to TRBD2. From germline, CDR1 is SGHRS and CDR2 YFSETQ. Trimming at V came to 1 base and at J to 11 bases, leaving 10 bases not matched to a gene. The CDR3 spans 14 residues. The chain's CDR3 is CASSLLSGSNEQYF. CDR3 nucleotides: TGCGCCAGCAGCTTGTTAAGCGGGAGCAATGAGCAGTACTTC.

To note about this clonotype: A much larger clone differs from this one at a single base, so this may be a read error. The gene calls are TRBV3-1 and TRBJ2-7; 11 bases agree with TRBD2. The CDR3 is 15 residues long. Germline assignment: CDR1 LGHDT and CDR2 YNNKEL (reference sequence). For the CDR3, the DNA is TGTACCAGCAGCCGAACTAGCGGGAGTATCCACGAGCAGTACTTC. Protein sequence: CTSSRTSGSIHEQYF.